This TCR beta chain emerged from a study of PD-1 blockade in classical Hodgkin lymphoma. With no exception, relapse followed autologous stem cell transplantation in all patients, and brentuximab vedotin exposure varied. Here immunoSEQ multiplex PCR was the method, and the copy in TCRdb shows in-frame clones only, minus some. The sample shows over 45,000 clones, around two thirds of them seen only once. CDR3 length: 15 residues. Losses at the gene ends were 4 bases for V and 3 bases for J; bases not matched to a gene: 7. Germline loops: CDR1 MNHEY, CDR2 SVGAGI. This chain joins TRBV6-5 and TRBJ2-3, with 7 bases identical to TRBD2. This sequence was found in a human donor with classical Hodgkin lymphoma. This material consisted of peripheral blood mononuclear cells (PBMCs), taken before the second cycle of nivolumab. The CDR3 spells CASSSRLAPTDTQYF. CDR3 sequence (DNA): TGTGCCAGCAGTTCTCGACTAGCTCCGACAGATACGCAGTATTTT.